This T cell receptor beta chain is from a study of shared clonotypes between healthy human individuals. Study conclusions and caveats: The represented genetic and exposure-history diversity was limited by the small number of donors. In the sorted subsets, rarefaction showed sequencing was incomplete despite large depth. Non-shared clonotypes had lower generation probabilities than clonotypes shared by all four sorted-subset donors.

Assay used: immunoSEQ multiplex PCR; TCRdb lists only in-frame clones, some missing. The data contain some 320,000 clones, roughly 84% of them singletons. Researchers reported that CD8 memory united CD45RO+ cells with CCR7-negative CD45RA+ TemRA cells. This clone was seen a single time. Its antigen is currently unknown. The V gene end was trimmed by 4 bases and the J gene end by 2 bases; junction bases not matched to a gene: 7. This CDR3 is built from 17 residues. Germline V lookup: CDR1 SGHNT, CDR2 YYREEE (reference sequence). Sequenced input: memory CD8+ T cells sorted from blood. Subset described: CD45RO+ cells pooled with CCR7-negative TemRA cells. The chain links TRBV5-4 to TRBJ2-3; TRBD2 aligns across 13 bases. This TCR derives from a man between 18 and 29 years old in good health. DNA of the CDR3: TGTGCCAGCAGCCCCTGGACTAGCGGGAGTGACACAGATACGCAGTATTTT. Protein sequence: CASSPWTSGSDTDTQYF.